These 9 T cell receptor beta chains originate from one sample sequenced in a study of T cell clusters in autoimmune cytopenias. TRB rearrangements were amplified by touch-down multiplex PCR with mixed TRB-A/B primers. TCRdb reprocessed the multiplex PCR reads, with one entry per CDR3 protein and no DNA. The sample totals about 5,000 distinct CDR3 sequences. Each sample's input was about 250 ng genomic DNA, 35,000 to 40,000 genome equivalents. The sequenced sample was peripheral blood. These receptors all stem from a human donor with an autoimmune cytopenia or autoimmune hepatitis (not recorded which).

The V call is TRBV14, the J call TRBJ2-2; TCRdb's assignment of TRBD2 cannot be checked, as there is no DNA. The CDR3 is 14 residues long. The germline CDR1 and CDR2 sequences are SGHDN and FVKESK. CDR3 in amino acids: CASSQGTWTGELFF.

This chain links TRBV7-3 with TRBJ1-2; TCRdb lists TRBD1, though no DNA is available to test this call. This CDR3 region has 13 residues. Germline V gene data show CDR1 as SGHTA and CDR2 as FQGTGA. The CDR3 sequence is CASSLSTGDGYTF.

The chain couples TRBV6-1 to TRBJ1-5; TCRdb's D call of TRBD1 is untestable without DNA. This CDR3 has 12 residues. Germline loops: CDR1 MNHNS, CDR2 SASEGT. The CDR3 loop is CASSYGGQPQHF.

Measured by frequency, this clonotype is medium-sized. The rearrangement joins TRBV30 to TRBJ2-5; TCRdb lists TRBD2, though no DNA is available to test this call. Germline CDR1 and CDR2: GTSNPN and SVGIG (reference sequence). The CDR3 length is 15 residues. The CDR3 sequence is CAWSVGASGQETQYF.

Measured by frequency, this clonotype is medium-sized. CDR3 region: CASSPNTAPNNEQFF. The chain combines TRBV19 with TRBJ2-1. This CDR3 has 15 amino acids. Germline V gene data show CDR1 as LNHDA and CDR2 as SQIVND (reference sequence). The whole variable domain, filled in from reference TRBV19 and TRBJ2-1, reads DGGITQSPKYLFRKEGQNVTLSCEQNLNHDAMYWYRQDPGQGLRLIYYSQIVNDFQKGDIAEGYSVSREKKESFPLTVTSAQKNPTAFYLCASSPNTAPNNEQFFGPGTRLTVL.

This sequence joins TRBV7-2 and TRBJ2-1; TCRdb picks TRBD1, but there is no DNA to check that call. CDR3 length: 13 residues. Germline lookup yields CDR1 SGHTA and CDR2 FQGNSA. The CDR3 reads CASSPDRHNEQFF.

This rearrangement joins TRBV6-6 to TRBJ2-1; the D call of TRBD1 rests on TCRdb alone, since no DNA is present to check it. The CDR3 is made up of 16 amino acids. Germline CDR1 MNHNY, CDR2 SVGAGI (reference sequence). The CDR3 is CASSYPGGGADNEQFF.

Considering frequency, this clonotype is medium-sized. The chain employs TRBV19 and TRBJ2-7; TCRdb names TRBD1, which stays unverified in the absence of DNA. Looked up from germline, CDR1 is LNHDA and CDR2 is SQIVND (reference sequence). CDR3 length equals 13 residues. CDR3 protein: CASRFKGGYEQYF.

The rearrangement links TRBV27 to TRBJ1-1; TCRdb lists TRBD1, though no DNA is available to test this call. Germline V gives CDR1 MNHEY, CDR2 SMNVEV (reference sequence). There are 15 residues in the CDR3. The CDR3 loop reads CASSLWGQGGNEAFF.